A selection of T cell receptor beta chains follows, all from one sample in a study of blood T cell repertoires in COVID-19. Generated by immunoSEQ multiplex PCR, the TCRdb table keeps only in-frame clones and is missing some. The sample contains about 34,000 clones, approximately 84% of which appear only once. Sequences were obtained from peripheral blood. The receptors derive from a man between 65 and 79 years old with COVID-19, enrolled during active disease. CDR3s include the opening cysteine and the closing phenylalanine or tryptophan. The D gene is left open where the match is weak. Clone sizes are given selectively: once, few, many, or a class where the clone is expanded.

>TRBJ2-1|TRBV28|-|TRBD2
TGTGCCAGCAGTTCCGCGAATAGCGGGAGTCCGTTCTTC
CASSSANSGSPFF
>TRBJ1-5|TRBV5-5|once|-
TGTGCCAGCTCGCCTGGGGGGGCTATTGGCAATCAGCCCCAGCATTTT
CASSPGGAIGNQPQHF
>TRBJ2-7|TRBV7-2|-|-
TGTGCCAGCACCCAAAAGGGGATAGCTCTCGAGCAGTACTTC
CASTQKGIALEQYF
>TRBJ1-2|TRBV27|-|-
TGTGCCAGCAGTTTAGCAGGGTCCTATGGCTACACCTTC
CASSLAGSYGYTF
>TRBJ1-5|TRBV12-3/TRBV12-4|-|TRBD1
TGTGCCAGCACCCTCACAGGGGTTCAGCCCCAGCATTTT
CASTLTGVQPQHF
>TRBJ1-5|TRBV2|-|-
TGTGCCAGCAGTGGGACAAGTAATCAGCCCCAGCATTTT
CASSGTSNQPQHF
>TRBJ2-7|TRBV5-1|few|TRBD1
TGCGCCAGCAGCTTGGGGGCAGGGGGCATAGACGAGCAGTACTTC
CASSLGAGGIDEQYF
>TRBJ2-5|TRBV5-1|-|-
TGCGCCAGCAGTCCTTCCCAAGAGACCCAGTACTTC
CASSPSQETQYF
>TRBJ2-3|TRBV11-1|-|TRBD2
TGTGCCAGCAGGAATAGCGGGAGGGGAGGCACAGATACGCAGTATTTT
CASRNSGRGGTDTQYF
>TRBJ1-5|TRBV7-9|-|TRBD1
TGTGCCAGCAGCTCGGGACAGGGGGATACCCAGCCCCAGCATTTT
CASSSGQGDTQPQHF
>TRBJ1-4|TRBV10-3|-|-
TGTGCCATCAGTGGCGAGAGAACAGGGAAAGAAAAACTGTTTTTT
CAISGERTGKEKLFF
>TRBJ1-2|TRBV6-1|once|-
TGTGCCAGCAGTGAACCGGAGTTAGCTAACTATGGCTACACCTTC
CASSEPELANYGYTF
>TRBJ2-4|TRBV5-4|-|-
TGTGCCAGCAGCCCTCGCCCCGACAATCTAGCCAAAAACATTCAGTACTTC
CASSPRPDNLAKNIQYF
>TRBJ1-5|TRBV19|-|-
TGTGCCAGTAGTCTACTTGGAGAGGGTCCTGGGCCCCAGCATTTT
CASSLLGEGPGPQHF
>TRBJ2-2|TRBV7-8|once|TRBD2
TGTGCCAGCACCCTGAGGCGGGAGAGCACCGGGGAGCTGTTTTTT
CASTLRRESTGELFF
>TRBJ1-2|TRBV3-1/TRBV3-2|-|-
TGTGCCAGCAGCCACAGGGGCCCAGCTAACTATGGCTACACCTTC
CASSHRGPANYGYTF
>TRBJ1-2|TRBV7-2|-|-
TGTGCCAGCACCCTGGGGGGGGGCGCCTATGGCTACACCTTC
CASTLGGGAYGYTF
>TRBJ1-5|TRBV24-1|-|-
TGTGCCACCCAGGGCAGGGATACTGGGGGCAATCAGCCCCAGCATTTT
CATQGRDTGGNQPQHF
>TRBJ1-1|TRBV11-3|-|-
TGTGCCAGCAGCTCGGGAGCCCCCTTTGAAGCTTTCTTT
CASSSGAPFEAFF
>TRBJ2-3|TRBV3-1/TRBV3-2|-|-
TGTGCCAGCAGCCAAGATCCCGGAGCCGCAGATACGCAGTATTTT
CASSQDPGAADTQYF
>TRBJ1-5|TRBV27|-|-
TGTGCCAGCAGTTTACGGCAGGAAGAGCCCCAGCATTTT
CASSLRQEEPQHF
>TRBJ2-7|TRBV5-1|once|TRBD2
TGCGCCAGCAGCTTGGAGGGACTAGCCTCCTACGAGCAGTACTTC
CASSLEGLASYEQYF
>TRBJ2-1|TRBV15|-|-
TGTGCCACCAGCAACCGTAGAACTAGCCTTGGATACAATGAGCAGTTCTTC
CATSNRRTSLGYNEQFF
>TRBJ2-1|TRBV3-1/TRBV3-2|-|TRBD2
TGTGCCAGCAGCCAAGAACTAGCGGTCCGTTCTCGCAATGAGCAGTTCTTC
CASSQELAVRSRNEQFF
>TRBJ1-2|TRBV29-1|-|TRBD1
TGCAGCGTTGAACCGACCGGGACAGGGCTCTATGGCTACACCTTC
CSVEPTGTGLYGYTF
>TRBJ2-6|TRBV19|-|-
TGTGCCAGTAGTTGGGGGCTCTCTGGGGCCAACGTCCTGACTTTC
CASSWGLSGANVLTF
>TRBJ1-1|TRBV20-1|-|-
TGCAGTGCTAGTACCAGTGCTAACACTGAAGCTTTCTTT
CSASTSANTEAFF
>TRBJ2-4|TRBV30|-|-
TGTGCCTGGAGTGTAGCGACAGCCTTGCCCATTCAGTACTTC
CAWSVATALPIQYF
>TRBJ1-3|TRBV4-2|few|-
TGTGCCAGCAGCCTGGCCGGAGCAGAGCCTGGAAACACCATATATTTT
CASSLAGAEPGNTIYF
>TRBJ2-1|TRBV19|-|TRBD2
TGTGCCAGTAGTATAATTGGCAGCGGGAGAGTGGTATCTTACAATGAGCAGTTCTTC
CASSIIGSGRVVSYNEQFF
>TRBJ2-3|TRBV9|once|TRBD2
TGTGCCAGCAACCTTAGCGGGAACCGGGCAGATACGCAGTATTTT
CASNLSGNRADTQYF
>TRBJ1-4|TRBV19|-|TRBD1
TGTGCCAGTAGTATACAGGGGGCTACTAATGAAAAACTGTTTTTT
CASSIQGATNEKLFF
>TRBJ1-6|TRBV5-8|-|-
TGTGCCAGCAGCTTGGAGCAGGCAAAAAATTCACCCCTCCACTTT
CASSLEQAKNSPLHF
>TRBJ1-2|TRBV7-2|-|TRBD1
TGTGCCAGCAGCTTGGACAGGGTTGGCTACACCTTC
CASSLDRVGYTF
>TRBJ2-2|TRBV7-2|-|TRBD2
TGTGCCAGCAGCTCCTTAGCGGGAGGGGACACCGGGGAGCTGTTTTTT
CASSSLAGGDTGELFF
>TRBJ2-1|TRBV5-6|few|-
TGTGCCAGCAGCTTGGCCCGCATTCTATCGCTGGAGCAGTTCTTC
CASSLARILSLEQFF
>TRBJ1-2|TRBV7-3|few|-
TGTGCCAGCAGCTTAGACAGGCAGTTATTTCCGGGAGGTGGCTACACCTTC
CASSLDRQLFPGGGYTF
>TRBJ2-5|TRBV3-1/TRBV3-2|once|-
TGTGCCAGCAACTGGGGGGTCGGAGAGACCCAGTACTTC
CASNWGVGETQYF
>TRBJ2-1|TRBV29-1|-|TRBD2
TGCAGCGTTCATAGCGGGAGTGGGTACAATGAGCAGTTCTTC
CSVHSGSGYNEQFF
>TRBJ2-3|TRBV7-3|-|-
TGTGCCAGCAGCCGGACTAGAGGGGGGACAGATACGCAGTATTTT
CASSRTRGGTDTQYF
>TRBJ2-5|TRBV5-4|-|-
TGTGCCAGCAGCTTGGCGAGTCAAGAGACCCAGTACTTC
CASSLASQETQYF
>TRBJ2-5|TRBV7-7|-|TRBD2
TGTGCTAGCAGCTCATCCGGGACTAGGAAAGAGACCCAGTACTTC
CASSSSGTRKETQYF
>TRBJ2-3|TRBV7-8|-|-
TGTGCCAGCAGCTTGCTGGGCGGGACGCAGTATTTT
CASSLLGGTQYF
>TRBJ2-2|TRBV30|-|TRBD2
TGTGCCTGGAGTCCAGGGACTAGCGGGGTTACCGGGGAGCTGTTTTTT
CAWSPGTSGVTGELFF
>TRBJ1-1|TRBV4-3|-|-
TGCGCCAGCAGCCAAGGGCAGGGCGGGGGCACTGAAGCTTTCTTT
CASSQGQGGGTEAFF
>TRBJ2-4|TRBV6-2/TRBV6-3|-|TRBD1
TGTGCCAGCAGCTTCGACAGGGGGCCCCAAAACATTCAGTACTTC
CASSFDRGPQNIQYF
>TRBJ1-2|TRBV11-2|-|-
TGTGCCAGCAGCTTAGGGACAGTCGGGGGGGACTATGGCTACACCTTC
CASSLGTVGGDYGYTF
>TRBJ2-3|TRBV5-1|-|TRBD2
TGCGCCAGCAGCTCCGGACTAGCGGACACAGATACGCAGTATTTT
CASSSGLADTDTQYF
>TRBJ1-1|TRBV9|once|-
TGTGCCAGCAGCGTAGGGGGCATGACGAACACTGAAGCTTTCTTT
CASSVGGMTNTEAFF
>TRBJ1-5|TRBV27|-|-
TGTGCCAGCAGTTCATCCCGGAGGACAGAGTCCTTTGGTAATCAGCCCCAGCATTTT
CASSSSRRTESFGNQPQHF
>TRBJ1-5|TRBV4-3|few|-
TGCGCCAGCAGCCGCGACAGCGCCTATGGTCAGCCCCAGCATTTT
CASSRDSAYGQPQHF